The 26 T cell receptor beta chains below all came from one sample that was sequenced in a study of Ad26.COV2.S vaccination and SARS-CoV-2 variants. Specified treatment: 19 received Ad26.COV2.S at low or high dose, single or two shots; about five received placebo; per-sample allocation not given. The samples were gathered on day 63 after the first injection of vaccine or placebo. Assay used: immunoSEQ multiplex PCR; TCRdb lists only in-frame clones, some missing. This table has approximately 400,000 clones, 80% to 90% appearing once. The specimen comprised peripheral blood, sampled in a trial of Ad26.COV2.S vaccine versus placebo. The receptors were gathered from a person between 18 and 59 years old who received the Ad26.COV2.S COVID-19 vaccine or a placebo.

The rearrangement joins TRBV7-9 to TRBJ2-2, with D possibly matching TRBD1 (5 bases). The V and J ends lost 3 bases and 6 bases respectively, with 14 bases between them. The CDR3 is 15 amino acids. Germline V gene data show CDR1 as SEHNR and CDR2 as FQNEAQ (reference sequence). DNA of the CDR3: TGTGCCAGCAGCTTTCTGGGCAGGGCGGCCGGGGAGCTGTTTTTT. Protein product: CASSFLGRAAGELFF. The complete variable domain, with remaining parts taken from reference TRBV7-9 and TRBJ2-2, reads DTGVSQNPRHKITKRGQNVTFRCDPISEHNRLYWYRQTLGQGPEFLTYFQNEAQLEKSRLLSDRFSAERPKGSFSTLEIQRTEQGDSAMYLCASSFLGRAAGELFFGEGSRLTVL.

This chain uses TRBV18 with TRBJ1-2; no clear D gene. Germline-derived CDR1 and CDR2 are KGHSH and LQKENI. The CDR3 is made up of 15 amino acids. V was cut by 6 bases and J by 0 bases, with 14 bases left in between. The DNA for the CDR3 is TGTGCCAGCTCGCCCTCGACCGAGGCTAACTATGGCTACACCTTC. It codes for CASSPSTEANYGYTF.

The chain combines TRBV14 with TRBJ2-1; the D call may be TRBD1 or TRBD2 (5 bases each). CDR1 and CDR2 from the germline V gene are SGHDN and FVKESK. V shed 5 bases and J shed 0 bases, with 17 bases lying between them. The CDR3 loop spans 17 amino acids. The CDR3, as DNA: TGTGCCAGCAGCGGGGGTTACGGATCTATCTCCTACAATGAGCAGTTCTTC. As protein: CASSGGYGSISYNEQFF.

This sequence joins TRBV7-8 and TRBJ1-5, with no clear D. The V and J ends lost 2 bases and 7 bases respectively, with 9 bases between them. The germline CDR1 and CDR2 sequences are SGHVS and FQNEAQ. There are 13 residues in the CDR3. CDR3 loop: CASSLIIRQPQHF. The CDR3 coding sequence is TGTGCCAGCAGCTTAATCATCCGGCAGCCCCAGCATTTT. Complete variable domain (other parts from reference TRBV7-8 and TRBJ1-5): GAGVSQSPRYKVAKRGQDVALRCDPISGHVSLFWYQQALGQGPEFLTYFQNEAQLDKSGLPSDRFFAERPEGSVSTLKIQRTQQEDSAVYLCASSLIIRQPQHFGDGTRLSIL.

The rearrangement links TRBV7-2 to TRBJ2-3; 7 bases align to TRBD2. In germline, CDR1 is SGHTA, CDR2 FQGNSA. The J segment lost 4 bases and the V segment lost 10 bases, leaving 8 bases of the junction unmatched. The CDR3 is 13 amino acids. CDR3 bases: TGTGCCATAGCGACAGCGGGGTCAGATACGCAGTATTTT. It encodes CAIATAGSDTQYF.

The chain is built from TRBV5-6 and TRBJ1-4; no definite D call. V lost 2 bases, J lost 2 bases, and 7 bases lay in between. The CDR3 runs 14 residues. Germline CDR1 SGHDT, CDR2 YYEEEE. This chain's CDR3 is CASSFGSTNEKLFF. The DNA for the CDR3 is TGTGCCAGCAGCTTTGGGAGTACTAATGAAAAACTGTTTTTT.

This clone appeared once. The chain is built from TRBV5-1 and TRBJ1-1; no definite D call. Trimming took 1 base from V and 1 from J, leaving 14 bases between them. The V gene's germline CDR1 is SGHRS and CDR2 YFSETQ. The CDR3 consists of 16 residues. CDR3 sequence reads: CASSLSSYGPNTEAFF. In nucleotides, the CDR3 is TGCGCCAGCAGCTTGTCATCCTACGGGCCGAACACTGAAGCTTTCTTT.

The rearrangement joins TRBV6-2 or TRBV6-3 to TRBJ2-4, with a weak D call TRBD1 (5 bases). Germline V lookup: CDR1 MNHEY, CDR2 SVGEGT. Trimming pared 6 bases from V and 0 bases from J, leaving 24 bases between. The length of the CDR3 is 19 residues. The CDR3 region is CASSDPILSGFLAKNIQYF. CDR3 nucleotides: TGTGCCAGCAGCGACCCGATCCTATCAGGGTTCCTAGCCAAAAACATTCAGTACTTC.

This chain connects TRBV7-6 to TRBJ1-1, with D maybe TRBD1 (5 bases). The CDR3 has 14 residues. V lost 5 bases and J 1 base, leaving 11 bases between the germline ends. CDR1 and CDR2 from the germline V gene are SGHVS and FNYEAQ. Written as DNA, the CDR3 is TGTGCCAGCAGCCCGGGACCGCAGAACACTGAAGCTTTCTTT. It is translated as CASSPGPQNTEAFF.

V and J are TRBV7-2 and TRBJ2-1; 9 nucleotides line up with TRBD1. After removal of 4 bases from V and 6 bases from J, the junction contained 10 bases not matched to a gene. The CDR3 runs 16 residues. The germline CDR1 and CDR2 sequences are SGHTA and FQGNSA. Here the CDR3 reads CASSSRPGQGINEQFF. As DNA, the CDR3 is TGTGCCAGCAGCTCACGCCCGGGACAGGGTATCAATGAGCAGTTCTTC. Supplemented by reference TRBV7-2 and TRBJ2-1, the full variable domain reads GAGVSQSPSNKVTEKGKDVELRCDPISGHTALYWYRQSLGQGLEFLIYFQGNSAPDKSGLPSDRFSAERTGGSVSTLTIQRTQQEDSAVYLCASSSRPGQGINEQFFGPGTRLTVL.

The J gene is TRBJ2-1, the V gene TRBV7-3; 11 bases line up with TRBD2. J was trimmed by 5 bases and V by 5 bases; bases with no gene match: 8. Germline CDR1 and CDR2: SGHTA and FQGTGA. This CDR3 comprises 16 residues. The DNA of the CDR3 is TGTGCCAGCAGCGCTTTAGCGGGGGGGCCGGACAATGAGCAGTTCTTC. Protein: CASSALAGGPDNEQFF.

This chain joins TRBV7-7 and TRBJ2-5; possibly TRBD1 or TRBD2 for D (5 bases each). The ends were cut back, 3 bases at V and 1 base at J, with 15 bases in the middle. The CDR3 spans 16 residues. Germline CDR1 reads SSHAT; CDR2 reads FNYEAQ (reference sequence). CDR3 in DNA: TGTGCCAGCAGCTTTCGGTCAGGGACGGCCCAAGAGACCCAGTACTTC. Translating it yields CASSFRSGTAQETQYF.

The rearrangement uses TRBV27 and TRBJ2-1, with TRBD2 matching over 14 bases. The V gene end was trimmed by 5 bases and the J gene end by 1 base; junction bases not matched to a gene: 19. The CDR3 runs to 22 residues. CDR1 is MNHEY, CDR2 SMNVEV, per germline (reference sequence). Here the CDR3 reads CASSLHSLGLAGGPRSYNEQFF. CDR3 DNA sequence: TGTGCCAGCAGTCTACACTCCCTCGGACTAGCGGGGGGTCCTAGGTCCTACAATGAGCAGTTCTTC.

The chain carries TRBV4-3 and TRBJ2-7; TRBD1 aligns across 7 bases. The trim removed 4 bases at V and 0 bases at J, leaving 6 bases unmatched. There are 15 residues in the CDR3. CDR1 and CDR2 (germline): LGHNA, YSLEER. The CDR3 spells CASSLRAGGSYEQYF. The CDR3 coding sequence is TGCGCCAGCAGCCTTAGGGCAGGGGGCTCCTACGAGCAGTACTTC.

The V and J genes are TRBV9 and TRBJ2-3; D may be TRBD2 (6 bases). The germline V and J ends were trimmed by 4 bases and 5 bases, with 23 bases remaining between them. CDR1 and CDR2 (germline): SGDLS, YYNGEE. The CDR3 has 17 amino acids. CDR3 amino acids: CASSLGRGGNVQDTQYF. The CDR3 nucleotides are TGTGCCAGCAGCCTAGGGCGGGGCGGGAACGTACAAGATACGCAGTATTTT.

The chain employs TRBV3-1 (or the pseudogene TRBV3-2) and TRBJ2-3; TRBD1 agrees at 9 bases. The CDR3 runs 17 residues. V lost 2 bases to trimming and J lost 2 bases; unmatched junction nucleotides: 8. Germline V gives CDR1 LGHDT, CDR2 YNNKEL (reference sequence). Here the CDR3 reads CASSQTRTGDYTDTQYF. The CDR3 DNA sequence: TGTGCCAGCAGCCAAACCAGGACAGGGGATTACACAGATACGCAGTATTTT.

This chain uses TRBV28 with TRBJ2-3, with a tentative D call TRBD2 (6 bases). Germline V lookup: CDR1 MDHEN, CDR2 SYDVKM. This CDR3 has 16 amino acids. The V end lost 3 bases, the J end lost 0 bases, and 13 bases lay between the germline ends. The DNA of the CDR3 is TGTGCCAGCAGTTTCGTAGGAGGGGAGAGCACAGATACGCAGTATTTT. Protein sequence: CASSFVGGESTDTQYF.

This clone was seen a handful of times. The V call is TRBV6-2 or TRBV6-3, the J call TRBJ2-7; 7 nucleotides match TRBD2. Per germline, CDR1 MNHEY and CDR2 SVGEGT. The CDR3 has 13 residues. V shed 5 bases, J shed 4 bases, and the junction held 5 bases outside the gene matches. As DNA, the CDR3 is TGTGCCAGCAGTATACTAGCGTCTTACGAGCAGTACTTC. It codes for CASSILASYEQYF.

The chain has TRBV5-6 and TRBJ2-1, with D possibly TRBD1 on 5 matching bases. The germline CDR1 and CDR2 sequences are SGHDT and YYEEEE. This CDR3 spans 16 amino acids. The V gene lost 2 bases and the J gene lost 0 bases, with 12 bases spanning the gap. The CDR3 nucleotides are TGTGCCAGCAGCTTCCTCTTTCAGGGCTCCTACAATGAGCAGTTCTTC. Protein product: CASSFLFQGSYNEQFF.

The chain carries TRBV30 and TRBJ1-2, with 10 nucleotides matching TRBD1. With V trimmed by 7 bases and J by 3 bases, 11 bases remained unmatched. The CDR3 has 15 residues. Germline V gene sequence: CDR1 GTSNPN, CDR2 SVGIG (reference sequence). The CDR3 sequence is CASLGQGSSDYGYTF. The CDR3 DNA reads TGTGCCTCCCTGGGACAGGGGAGCTCGGACTATGGCTACACCTTC. Supplemented by reference TRBV30 and TRBJ1-2, the full variable domain reads SQTIHQWPATLVQPVGSPLSLECTVEGTSNPNLYWYRQAAGRGLQLLFYSVGIGQISSEVPQNLSASRPQDRQFILSSKKLLLSDSGFYLCASLGQGSSDYGYTFGSGTRLTVV.

The genes are TRBV6-2 or TRBV6-3 and TRBJ2-7; 9 nucleotides line up with TRBD1. The CDR3 covers 17 residues. Germline CDR1 is MNHEY and CDR2 is SVGEGT. The V segment lost 6 bases and the J segment 4 bases; nucleotides outside the gene matches: 16. CDR3 nucleotides: TGTGCCAGCAGCCGGGACAGGGAAACCTCCTCCGAATACGAGCAGTACTTC. It specifies CASSRDRETSSEYEQYF.

The chain joins TRBV19 to TRBJ1-1; the match to TRBD1 covers 9 bases. The CDR3 runs to 13 residues. J was trimmed by 4 bases and V by 10 bases; bases with no gene match: 7. The V gene's germline CDR1 is LNHDA and CDR2 SQIVND (reference sequence). The CDR3 is CATLQGAGTEAFF. Here the CDR3 DNA reads TGTGCCACCTTACAGGGGGCAGGCACTGAAGCTTTCTTT.

The CDR3 here is CASSPPMTSGRADEQFF. The CDR3 DNA is TGTGCCAGCTCACCTCCAATGACTAGCGGGAGGGCCGATGAGCAGTTCTTC. The chain links TRBV18 to TRBJ2-1; 14 bases match TRBD2. With 3 bases clipped from V and 8 bases from J, the junction kept 9 bases outside the gene matches. The CDR3 covers 17 residues. Germline V gene lookup returns CDR1 KGHSH and CDR2 LQKENI. Full variable domain (missing parts from reference TRBV18 and TRBJ2-1): NAGVMQNPRHLVRRRGQEARLRCSPMKGHSHVYWYRQLPEEGLKFMVYLQKENIIDESGMPKERFSAEFPKEGPSILRIQQVVRGDSAAYFCASSPPMTSGRADEQFFGPGTRLTVL.

V and J are TRBV19 and TRBJ1-2; weak D call: TRBD1 (5 bases). Looked up from germline, CDR1 is LNHDA and CDR2 is SQIVND (reference sequence). Trimming left V 6 bases short and J 7 bases short, with 15 bases between. The CDR3 is 13 residues long. The CDR3 sequence: CASRFGQVGGYTF. The DNA of the CDR3 is TGTGCCAGTAGATTCGGACAAGTTGGTGGCTACACCTTC. Filled out from reference TRBV19 and TRBJ1-2, the complete variable domain reads DGGITQSPKYLFRKEGQNVTLSCEQNLNHDAMYWYRQDPGQGLRLIYYSQIVNDFQKGDIAEGYSVSREKKESFPLTVTSAQKNPTAFYLCASRFGQVGGYTFGSGTRLTVV.

This chain's CDR3 is CASSEWTGMNTEAFF. In DNA form, the CDR3 reads TGTGCCAGCAGTGAATGGACAGGGATGAACACTGAAGCTTTCTTT. The chain couples TRBV2 to TRBJ1-1; 8 bases align to TRBD1. The CDR3 totals 15 residues. Per the germline V gene, CDR1 is SNHLY and CDR2 is FYNNEI. Trimming took 2 bases from V and 0 from J; bases not matched to a gene: 2. Variable domain in full (rest from reference TRBV2 and TRBJ1-1): EPEVTQTPSHQVTQMGQEVILRCVPISNHLYFYWYRQILGQKVEFLVSFYNNEISEKSEIFDDQFSVERPDGSNFTLKIRSTKLEDSAMYFCASSEWTGMNTEAFFGQGTRLTVV.

V gene TRBV5-1 combines with J gene TRBJ2-7, with 16 bases that match TRBD2. CDR1 SGHRS and CDR2 YFSETQ come from the germline V gene. V was clipped by 5 bases and J by 2 bases; unmatched bases: 4. The CDR3 contains 16 residues. Here the CDR3 DNA reads TGCGCCAGCAGTTCGGGACTAGCGGGAGGGCCCTACGAGCAGTACTTC. Translated, it gives CASSSGLAGGPYEQYF. Together with reference TRBV5-1 and TRBJ2-7, the CDR3 gives the full variable domain: KAGVTQTPRYLIKTRGQQVTLSCSPISGHRSVSWYQQTPGQGLQFLFEYFSETQRNKGNFPGRFSGRQFSNSRSEMNVSTLELGDSALYLCASSSGLAGGPYEQYFGPGTRLTVT.